What follows is one TCR beta chain and its context. No antigen is known for it. The method was immunoSEQ multiplex PCR; TCRdb's version includes in-frame clones alone and lacks a portion of them. Of about 110,000 clones listed, more than 90% were seen once; the top ten hold around 0.65%. The data were obtained in a study of cytomegalovirus exposure and HLA in healthy donors. Study results and caveats: Reportedly, cytomegalovirus status was diagnosed with high sensitivity and specificity. In vitro testing confirmed a few CMV-associated chains as specific for CMV antigens.

Per germline, CDR1 SEHNR and CDR2 FQNEAQ (reference sequence). V lost 1 base and J 1 base, leaving 4 bases between the germline ends. The length of the CDR3 is 13 residues. The chain employs TRBV7-9 and TRBJ2-5, with D uncertain. Sample: PBMCs. The origin of this receptor is a woman aged 18 to 35 in good health and CMV-seronegative. The DNA for the CDR3 is TGTGCCAGCAGCTTAGGAGCCCAAGAGACCCAGTACTTC. It yields the protein CASSLGAQETQYF.